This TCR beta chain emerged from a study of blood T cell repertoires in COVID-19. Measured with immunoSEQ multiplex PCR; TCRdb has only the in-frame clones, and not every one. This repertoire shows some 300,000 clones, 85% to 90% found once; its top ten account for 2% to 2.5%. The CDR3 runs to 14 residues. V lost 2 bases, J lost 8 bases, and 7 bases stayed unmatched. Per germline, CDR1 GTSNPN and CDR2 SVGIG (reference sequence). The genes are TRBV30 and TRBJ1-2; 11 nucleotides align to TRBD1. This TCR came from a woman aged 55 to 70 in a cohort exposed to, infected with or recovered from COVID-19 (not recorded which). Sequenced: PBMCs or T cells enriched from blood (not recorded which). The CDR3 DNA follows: TGTGCCTGGAGTTGGGGACAGGGGGGCTCAGGCTACACCTTC. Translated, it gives CAWSWGQGGSGYTF.